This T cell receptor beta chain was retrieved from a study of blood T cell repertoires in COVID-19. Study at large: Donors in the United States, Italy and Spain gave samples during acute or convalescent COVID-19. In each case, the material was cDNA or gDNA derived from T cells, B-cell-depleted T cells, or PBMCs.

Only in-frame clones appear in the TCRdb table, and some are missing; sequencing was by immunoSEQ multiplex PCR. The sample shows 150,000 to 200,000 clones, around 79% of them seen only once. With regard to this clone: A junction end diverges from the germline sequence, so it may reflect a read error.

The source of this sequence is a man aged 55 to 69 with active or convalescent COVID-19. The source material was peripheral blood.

CDR3 nucleotides: TGTGCCAGCAGTTACGGCGGGTGGGGGACTAGCGGGGTCCTACCCAACTTC. Protein product: CASSYGGWGTSGVLPNF. This chain joins TRBV6-2 or TRBV6-3 and TRBJ2-5; TRBD2 agrees at 13 bases. Per germline, CDR1 MNHEY and CDR2 SVGEGT. The CDR3 loop spans 17 amino acids.